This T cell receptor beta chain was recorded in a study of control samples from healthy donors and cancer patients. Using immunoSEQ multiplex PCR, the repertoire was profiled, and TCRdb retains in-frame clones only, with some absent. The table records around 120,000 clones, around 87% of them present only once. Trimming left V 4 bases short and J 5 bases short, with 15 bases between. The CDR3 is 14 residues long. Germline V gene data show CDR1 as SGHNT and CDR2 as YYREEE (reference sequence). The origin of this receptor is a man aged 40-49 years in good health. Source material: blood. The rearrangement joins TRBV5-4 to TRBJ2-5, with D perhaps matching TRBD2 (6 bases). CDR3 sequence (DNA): TGTGCCAGCAGCAGGGACTCCCCTCAGGAGACCCAGTACTTC. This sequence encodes CASSRDSPQETQYF.